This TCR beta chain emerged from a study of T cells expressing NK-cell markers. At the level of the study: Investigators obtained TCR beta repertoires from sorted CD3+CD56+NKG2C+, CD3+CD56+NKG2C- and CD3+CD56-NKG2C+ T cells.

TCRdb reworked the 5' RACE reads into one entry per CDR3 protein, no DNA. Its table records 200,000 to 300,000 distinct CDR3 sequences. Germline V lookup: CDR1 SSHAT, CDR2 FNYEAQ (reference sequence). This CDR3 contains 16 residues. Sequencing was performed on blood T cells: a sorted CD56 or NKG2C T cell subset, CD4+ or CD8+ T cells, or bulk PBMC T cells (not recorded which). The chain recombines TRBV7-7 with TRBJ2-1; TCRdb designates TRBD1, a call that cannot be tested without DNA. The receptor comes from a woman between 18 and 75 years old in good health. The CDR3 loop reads CASSLTQGASYNEQFF. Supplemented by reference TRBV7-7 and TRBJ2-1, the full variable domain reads GAGVSQSPRYKVTKRGQDVTLRCDPISSHATLYWYQQALGQGPEFLTYFNYEAQPDKSGLPSDRFSAERPEGSISTLTIQRTEQRDSAMYRCASSLTQGASYNEQFFGPGTRLTVL.